This T cell receptor beta chain was sequenced during a study of T cell responses to AZD1222 COVID-19 vaccine. On this clone: Its antigen is undetermined.

Clones were read by immunoSEQ multiplex PCR, and TCRdb kept only the in-frame ones, dropping some. Among fewer than 130,000 clones, approximately 90% were seen once, and the ten largest hold 2% to 3%. This CDR3 is built from 16 residues. From germline, CDR1 is LNHDA and CDR2 SQIVND (reference sequence). The V end lost 3 bases, the J end lost 3 bases, and 15 bases lay between the germline ends. Study outcomes and limitations: Baseline testing showed seropositivity in only five to seven AZD1222 recipients. Recipients of two AZD1222 doses showed rising Spike-specific TCR breadth and depth.

The analysis combined second doses at about 4 or about 12 weeks. The sequence derives from an adult who received the AZD1222 COVID-19 vaccine. Sequencing used peripheral blood, obtained 28 days after the second AZD1222 dose. The chain employs TRBV19 and TRBJ2-1, with no clear D. The CDR3 DNA sequence: TGTGCCAGTAGTATCCCTTACGGAGCCGGCTACAATGAGCAGTTCTTC. Its translation is CASSIPYGAGYNEQFF.